Listed below are T cell receptor beta chains from one sample, sequenced in a study of regulatory T cells in long-lasting Graves disease. TCRdb fed the multiplex PCR reads into MiXCR, producing one record per CDR3 protein. This table holds under 450,000 distinct CDR3 sequences, about an eighth found once. The same specimen was also included in a second study, on T cells in Graves' hyperthyroidism and ophthalmopathy.

This specimen consisted of peripheral blood mononuclear cells (PBMCs), obtained at new diagnosis, from a patient treated with antithyroid drugs. These receptor sequences come from a young woman with Graves disease. Each CDR3 is given without its conserved first and last residue. The listing skips clone size in some rows; elsewhere it reads once, few, many or a size class.

v_gene: TRBV2
abundance: .
CDR3aa: ASSGFRRSGNTIY

v_gene: TRBV19
abundance: .
CDR3aa: ASSNSEAF

v_gene: TRBV20-1
abundance: once
CDR3aa: SASGADGGPFNQPQH

v_gene: TRBV6-2/TRBV6-3
abundance: .
CDR3aa: ASSYSDPTDTQY

v_gene: TRBV20-1
abundance: many
CDR3aa: SATTNRERWVNTEAF

v_gene: TRBV7-9
abundance: many
CDR3aa: ASSQVDLITQNEQF

v_gene: TRBV20-1
abundance: many
CDR3aa: SASGDPTNSGEQY

v_gene: TRBV20-1
abundance: few
CDR3aa: SARDSARFAGELF

v_gene: TRBV6-1
abundance: many
CDR3aa: ASTPSGTPYEQY

v_gene: TRBV28
abundance: many
CDR3aa: ASGLGRMF

v_gene: TRBV5-4
abundance: .
CDR3aa: ASSLETGVETQY

v_gene: TRBV10-3
abundance: .
CDR3aa: AISESTGARETQY

v_gene: TRBV3-1
abundance: many
CDR3aa: ASSHRGLRGRDTQY

v_gene: TRBV20-1
abundance: few
CDR3aa: SATGALRAGPSPLH

v_gene: TRBV4-3
abundance: few
CDR3aa: ASSQAPTGEAF

v_gene: TRBV24-1
abundance: few
CDR3aa: ATTGGPTDTQY

v_gene: TRBV4-3
abundance: .
CDR3aa: ASSQDRQRWDGYT

v_gene: TRBV11-2
abundance: many
CDR3aa: ASSLGRGEWYGYT

v_gene: TRBV10-3
abundance: many
CDR3aa: AIRGTGAAGELF

v_gene: TRBV5-1
abundance: .
CDR3aa: ASSSSGQPNEKLF

v_gene: TRBV20-1
abundance: many
CDR3aa: TLSGGSTDTQY

v_gene: TRBV6-1
abundance: .
CDR3aa: ASNWIGNQPQH

v_gene: TRBV5-1
abundance: many
CDR3aa: ASSLGWSGGLGANVLT

v_gene: TRBV28
abundance: many
CDR3aa: ASSLRLGIQY

v_gene: TRBV7-2
abundance: .
CDR3aa: ASSFSSGGLLNYGYT

v_gene: TRBV20-1
abundance: many
CDR3aa: SARSLRTDLNIQY

v_gene: TRBV19
abundance: .
CDR3aa: ASRPAGQPGETQY

v_gene: TRBV7-2
abundance: many
CDR3aa: ASSLGGLAGGTYEQY

v_gene: TRBV9
abundance: few
CDR3aa: ASSATLGLAGINEQF

v_gene: TRBV12-3/TRBV12-4
abundance: many
CDR3aa: ASANFGQGSYNEQF

v_gene: TRBV19
abundance: .
CDR3aa: ASSTTGVQPQH

v_gene: TRBV20-1
abundance: many
CDR3aa: SARRTAGTRGPQETQY

v_gene: TRBV27
abundance: once
CDR3aa: ASSLSGYNYEQY

v_gene: TRBV7-6
abundance: .
CDR3aa: ASSLTSGSPKINEQF

v_gene: TRBV15
abundance: .
CDR3aa: ATSRDRRGLADNEKLF

v_gene: TRBV20-1
abundance: many
CDR3aa: SAQAPGGTNTEAF

v_gene: TRBV5-1
abundance: few
CDR3aa: ASSLAPGATEAF

v_gene: TRBV9
abundance: .
CDR3aa: ASSVGGSGYNEQF

v_gene: TRBV6-1
abundance: many
CDR3aa: ASRSDFSYNEQF

v_gene: TRBV6-2/TRBV6-3
abundance: many
CDR3aa: ASSLGRANTEAF

v_gene: TRBV28
abundance: few
CDR3aa: ASRLPTGDFNEKLF